A single T cell receptor beta chain is shown here with its context. This sample was included in a study of CD8 T cells in Susac syndrome. Study as a whole: The Susac syndrome patients were therapy-naive, on corticosteroids, or on intravenous immunoglobulin alone at blood draw.

An input of roughly 0.5 to 1 ug of RNA was subjected to reverse transcription using random hexamers. Across 54 Vbeta and 13 Jbeta, immunoSEQ multiplex PCR amplified TCR beta CDR3. TCRdb independently ran MiXCR on the immunoSEQ multiplex PCR reads; one entry per CDR3 protein. The table has roughly 200,000 distinct CDR3 sequences, roughly 94% seen once. The V end was cut by 3 bases, the J end by 4 bases, with 9 bases between. CDR3 length: 13 amino acids. Germline CDR1 MGHDK, CDR2 SYGVNS. Diagnostic criteria defined recently for definite or probable disease were met by the Susac syndrome patients. The sequence was collected from a human donor with Susac syndrome. The sequencing input was CD4+ T cells from PBMCs. The chain combines TRBV25-1 with TRBJ1-2; D is uncertain. In nucleotides, the CDR3 is TGTGCCAGCAGTGAGACGGATGGCTATGGCTACACCTTC. Translated: CASSETDGYGYTF.